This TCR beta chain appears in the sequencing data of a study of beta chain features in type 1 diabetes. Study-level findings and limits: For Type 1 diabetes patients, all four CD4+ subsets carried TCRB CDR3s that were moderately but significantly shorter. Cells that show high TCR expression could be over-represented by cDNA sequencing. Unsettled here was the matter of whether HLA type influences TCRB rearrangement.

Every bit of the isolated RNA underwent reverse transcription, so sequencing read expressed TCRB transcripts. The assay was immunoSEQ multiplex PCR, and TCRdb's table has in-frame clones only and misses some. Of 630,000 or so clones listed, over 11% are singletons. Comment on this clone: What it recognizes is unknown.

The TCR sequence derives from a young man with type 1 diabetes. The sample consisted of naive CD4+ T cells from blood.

DNA for the CDR3: TGTGCCAGCAGCTTAGGAAGGGATCAGCCCCAGCATTTT. Translated: CASSLGRDQPQHF. The V gene is TRBV7-2, the J gene TRBJ1-5; no definite D call. V was clipped by 1 base and J by 5 bases, with 6 bases between them. This CDR3 is built from 13 residues. Germline V gene data show CDR1 as SGHTA and CDR2 as FQGNSA.